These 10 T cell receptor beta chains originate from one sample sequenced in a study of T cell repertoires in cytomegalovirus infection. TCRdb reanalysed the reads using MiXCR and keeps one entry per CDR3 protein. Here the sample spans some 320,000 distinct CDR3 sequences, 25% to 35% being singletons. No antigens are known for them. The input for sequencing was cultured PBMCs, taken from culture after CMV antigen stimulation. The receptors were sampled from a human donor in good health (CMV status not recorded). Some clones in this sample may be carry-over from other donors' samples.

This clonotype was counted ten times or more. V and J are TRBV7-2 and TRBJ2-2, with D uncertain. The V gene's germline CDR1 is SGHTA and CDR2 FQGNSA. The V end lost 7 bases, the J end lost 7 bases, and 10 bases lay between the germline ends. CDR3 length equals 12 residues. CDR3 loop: CASTPPGGELFF. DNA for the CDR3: TGTGCCAGCACCCCCCCGGGCGGGGAGCTGTTTTTT.

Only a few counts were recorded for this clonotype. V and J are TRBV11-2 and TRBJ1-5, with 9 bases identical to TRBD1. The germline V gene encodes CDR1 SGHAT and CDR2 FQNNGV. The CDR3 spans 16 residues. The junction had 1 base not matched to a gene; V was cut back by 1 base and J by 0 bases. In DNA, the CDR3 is TGTGCCAGCAGCTTAGGGGGACAGGGTAGCAATCAGCCCCAGCATTTT. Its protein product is CASSLGGQGSNQPQHF.

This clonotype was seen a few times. CDR3 bases: TGTGCCAGCAGTTTACCGGGCGTTGGGGGCAATCAGCCCCAGCATTTT. This translates into CASSLPGVGGNQPQHF. This chain joins TRBV28 and TRBJ1-5; D unresolved. The CDR3 is made up of 16 amino acids. Germline-derived CDR1 and CDR2 are MDHEN and SYDVKM. Trimming pared 2 bases from V and 2 bases from J, leaving 13 bases between.

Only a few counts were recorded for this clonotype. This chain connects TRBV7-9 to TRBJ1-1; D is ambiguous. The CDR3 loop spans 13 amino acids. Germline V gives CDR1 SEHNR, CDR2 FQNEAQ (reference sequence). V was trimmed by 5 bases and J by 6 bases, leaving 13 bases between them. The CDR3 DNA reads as TGTGCCAGCAGCCCAAACCCCGGAGCTGAAGCTTTCTTT. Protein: CASSPNPGAEAFF.

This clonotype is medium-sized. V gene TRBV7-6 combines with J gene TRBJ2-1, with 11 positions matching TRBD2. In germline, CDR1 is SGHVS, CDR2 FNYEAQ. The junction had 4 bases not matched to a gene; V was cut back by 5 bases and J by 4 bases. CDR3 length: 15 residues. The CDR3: CASSLLAGAYNEQFF. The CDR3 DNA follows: TGTGCCAGCAGCCTACTAGCGGGAGCATACAATGAGCAGTTCTTC.

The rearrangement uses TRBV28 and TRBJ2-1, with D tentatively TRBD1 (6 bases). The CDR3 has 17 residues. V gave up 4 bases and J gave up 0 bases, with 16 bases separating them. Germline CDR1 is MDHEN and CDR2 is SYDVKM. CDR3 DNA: TGTGCCAGCAGTTCGCCGGACAGAACCAACTCCTACAATGAGCAGTTCTTC. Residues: CASSSPDRTNSYNEQFF.

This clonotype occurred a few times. This CDR3 reads CASSFTGTSGSWGETQYF. In DNA, the CDR3 is TGTGCCAGCAGTTTCACCGGGACTAGCGGGAGTTGGGGAGAGACCCAGTACTTC. This sequence joins TRBV28 and TRBJ2-5, with 14 bases fitting TRBD2. From germline, CDR1 is MDHEN and CDR2 SYDVKM. The length of the CDR3 is 18 residues. V was pared by 3 bases and J by 4 bases, with 10 bases of the junction left unmatched.

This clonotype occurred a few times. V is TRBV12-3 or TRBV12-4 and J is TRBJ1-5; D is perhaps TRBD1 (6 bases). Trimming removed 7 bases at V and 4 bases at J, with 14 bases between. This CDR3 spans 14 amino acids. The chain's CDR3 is CASKDTGLNQPQHF. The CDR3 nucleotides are TGTGCCAGCAAGGACACAGGGCTAAATCAGCCCCAGCATTTT.

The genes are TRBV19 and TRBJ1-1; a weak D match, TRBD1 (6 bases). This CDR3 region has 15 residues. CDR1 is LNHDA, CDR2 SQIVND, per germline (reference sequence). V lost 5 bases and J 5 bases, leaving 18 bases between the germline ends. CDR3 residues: CASSEDREGWTEAFF. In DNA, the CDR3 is TGTGCCAGTAGTGAGGACAGAGAGGGCTGGACTGAAGCTTTCTTT. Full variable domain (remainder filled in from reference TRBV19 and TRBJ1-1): DGGITQSPKYLFRKEGQNVTLSCEQNLNHDAMYWYRQDPGQGLRLIYYSQIVNDFQKGDIAEGYSVSREKKESFPLTVTSAQKNPTAFYLCASSEDREGWTEAFFGQGTRLTVV.

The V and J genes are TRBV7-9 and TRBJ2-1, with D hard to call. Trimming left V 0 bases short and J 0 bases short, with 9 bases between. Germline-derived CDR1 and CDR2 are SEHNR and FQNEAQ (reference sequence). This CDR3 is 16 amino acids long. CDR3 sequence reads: CASSLAGYRSYNEQFF. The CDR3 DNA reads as TGTGCCAGCAGCTTAGCGGGCTACCGCTCCTACAATGAGCAGTTCTTC.